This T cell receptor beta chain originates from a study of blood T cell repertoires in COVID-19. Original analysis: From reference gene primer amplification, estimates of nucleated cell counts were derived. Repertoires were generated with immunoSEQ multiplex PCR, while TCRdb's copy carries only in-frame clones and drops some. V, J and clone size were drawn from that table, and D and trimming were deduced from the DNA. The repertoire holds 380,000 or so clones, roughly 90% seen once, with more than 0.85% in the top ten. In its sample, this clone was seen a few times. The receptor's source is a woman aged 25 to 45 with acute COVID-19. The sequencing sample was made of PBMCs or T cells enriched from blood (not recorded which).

In DNA, the CDR3 is TGTGCCAGCAGCCGCCATAGCGGGACTAGCGGTTACGAGCAGTACTTC. Residues: CASSRHSGTSGYEQYF. The chain carries TRBV5-8 and TRBJ2-7; TRBD2 matches at 11 bases. The V segment lost 4 bases and the J segment 4 bases; nucleotides outside the gene matches: 10. Germline values: CDR1 SGHTS, CDR2 YDEGEE. This CDR3 contains 16 residues.